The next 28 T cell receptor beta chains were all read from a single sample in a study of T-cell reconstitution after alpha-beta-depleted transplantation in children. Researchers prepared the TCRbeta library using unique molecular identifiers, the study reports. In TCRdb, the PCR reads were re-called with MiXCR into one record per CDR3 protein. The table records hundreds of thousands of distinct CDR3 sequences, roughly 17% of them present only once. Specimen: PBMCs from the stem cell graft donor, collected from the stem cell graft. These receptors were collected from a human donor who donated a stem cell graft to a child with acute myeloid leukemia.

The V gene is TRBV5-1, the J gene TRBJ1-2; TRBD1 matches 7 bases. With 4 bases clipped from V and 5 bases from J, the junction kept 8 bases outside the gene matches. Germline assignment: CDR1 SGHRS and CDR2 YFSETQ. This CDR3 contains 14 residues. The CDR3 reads CASSGGTVSYGYTF. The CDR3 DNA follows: TGCGCCAGCAGCGGAGGGACAGTGAGTTATGGCTACACCTTC. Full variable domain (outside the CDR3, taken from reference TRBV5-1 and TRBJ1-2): KAGVTQTPRYLIKTRGQQVTLSCSPISGHRSVSWYQQTPGQGLQFLFEYFSETQRNKGNFPGRFSGRQFSNSRSEMNVSTLELGDSALYLCASSGGTVSYGYTFGSGTRLTVV.

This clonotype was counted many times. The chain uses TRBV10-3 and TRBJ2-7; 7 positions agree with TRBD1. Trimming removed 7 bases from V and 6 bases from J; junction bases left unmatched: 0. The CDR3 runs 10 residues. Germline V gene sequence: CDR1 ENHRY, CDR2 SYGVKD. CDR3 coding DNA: TGTGCCATCACAGGGGGCGAGCAGTACGTC. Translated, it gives CAITGGEQYV.

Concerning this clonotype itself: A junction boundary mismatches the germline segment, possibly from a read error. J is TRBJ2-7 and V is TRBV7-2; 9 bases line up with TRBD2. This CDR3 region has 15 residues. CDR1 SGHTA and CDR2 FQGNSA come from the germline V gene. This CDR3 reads CASSLAPAGGAEQYF. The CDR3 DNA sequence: TGTGCCAGCAGCCTAGCACCAGCGGGGGGCGCTGAGCAGTACTTC. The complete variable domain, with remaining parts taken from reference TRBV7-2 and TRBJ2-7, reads GAGVSQSPSNKVTEKGKDVELRCDPISGHTALYWYRQSLGQGLEFLIYFQGNSAPDKSGLPSDRFSAERTGGSVSTLTIQRTQQEDSAVYLCASSLAPAGGAEQYFGPGTRLTVT.

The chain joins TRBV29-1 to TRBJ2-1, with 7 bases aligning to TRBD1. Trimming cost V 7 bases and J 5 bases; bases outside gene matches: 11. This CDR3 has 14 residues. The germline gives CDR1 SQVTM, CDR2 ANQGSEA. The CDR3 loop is CSAHYPTGDNEQFF. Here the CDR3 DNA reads TGCAGCGCACACTACCCCACAGGGGACAATGAGCAGTTCTTC.

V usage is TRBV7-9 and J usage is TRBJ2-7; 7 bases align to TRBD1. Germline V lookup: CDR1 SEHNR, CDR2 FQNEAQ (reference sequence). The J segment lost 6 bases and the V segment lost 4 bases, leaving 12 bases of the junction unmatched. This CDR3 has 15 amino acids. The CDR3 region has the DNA TGTGCCAGCAGCTCTATAGCCCTGACAGGGATCGAGCAGTACTTC. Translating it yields CASSSIALTGIEQYF.

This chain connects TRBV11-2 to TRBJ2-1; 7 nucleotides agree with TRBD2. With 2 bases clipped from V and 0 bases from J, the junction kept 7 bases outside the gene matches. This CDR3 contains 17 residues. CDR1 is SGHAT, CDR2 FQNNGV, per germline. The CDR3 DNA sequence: TGTGCCAGCAGCTTACAGCCCGGGGGGACCTCCTACAATGAGCAGTTCTTC. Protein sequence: CASSLQPGGTSYNEQFF. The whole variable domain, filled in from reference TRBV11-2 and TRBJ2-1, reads EAGVAQSPRYKIIEKRQSVAFWCNPISGHATLYWYQQILGQGPKLLIQFQNNGVVDDSQLPKDRFSAERLKGVDSTLKIQPAKLEDSAVYLCASSLQPGGTSYNEQFFGPGTRLTVL.

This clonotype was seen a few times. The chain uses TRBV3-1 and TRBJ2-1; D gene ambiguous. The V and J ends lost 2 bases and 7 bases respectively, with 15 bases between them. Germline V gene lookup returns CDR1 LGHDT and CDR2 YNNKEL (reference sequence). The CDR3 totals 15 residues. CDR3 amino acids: CASSQRWAARNEQFF. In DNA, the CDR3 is TGTGCCAGCAGCCAAAGATGGGCAGCGAGGAATGAGCAGTTCTTC.

DNA of the CDR3: TGTGCCAGCAGTTACTCGGCAGGGGCGAACTATGGCTACACCTTC. Its protein is CASSYSAGANYGYTF. The chain has TRBV6-2 or TRBV6-3 and TRBJ1-2; possible D gene TRBD1, 6 bases. There are 15 residues in the CDR3. Deletions cut 0 bases from V and 2 bases from J, with 10 bases between. Germline V gene data show CDR1 as MNHEY and CDR2 as SVGEGT.

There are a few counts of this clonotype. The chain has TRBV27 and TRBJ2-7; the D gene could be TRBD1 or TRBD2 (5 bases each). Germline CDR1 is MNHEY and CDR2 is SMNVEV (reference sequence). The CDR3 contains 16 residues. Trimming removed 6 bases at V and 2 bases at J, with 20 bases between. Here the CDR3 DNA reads TGTGCCAGCAGCTCAAGACCAGGGACCGCAGCCTACGAGCAGTACTTC. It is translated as CASSSRPGTAAYEQYF.

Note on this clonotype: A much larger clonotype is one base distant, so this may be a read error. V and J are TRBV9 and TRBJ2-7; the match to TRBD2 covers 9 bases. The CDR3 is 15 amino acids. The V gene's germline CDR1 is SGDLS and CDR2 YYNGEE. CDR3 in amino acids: CASRVGTSLTYEQYF. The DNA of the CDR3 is TGTGCCAGCAGAGTAGGGACTAGCTTAACCTACGAGCAGTACTTC.

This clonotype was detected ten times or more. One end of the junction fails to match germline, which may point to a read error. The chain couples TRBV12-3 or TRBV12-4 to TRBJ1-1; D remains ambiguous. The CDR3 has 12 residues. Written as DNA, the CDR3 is TGTGCCACTAATTCGGGCTTACTTCGGTGGATCTTT. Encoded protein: CATNSGLLRWIF.

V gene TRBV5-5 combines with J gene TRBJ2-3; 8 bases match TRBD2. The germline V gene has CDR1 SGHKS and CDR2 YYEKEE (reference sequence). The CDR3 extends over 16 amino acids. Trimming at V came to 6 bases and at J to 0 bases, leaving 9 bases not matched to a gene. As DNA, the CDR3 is TGTGCCAGCACCTTAGCCGGGACTAGGAGCACAGATACGCAGTATTTT. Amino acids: CASTLAGTRSTDTQYF.

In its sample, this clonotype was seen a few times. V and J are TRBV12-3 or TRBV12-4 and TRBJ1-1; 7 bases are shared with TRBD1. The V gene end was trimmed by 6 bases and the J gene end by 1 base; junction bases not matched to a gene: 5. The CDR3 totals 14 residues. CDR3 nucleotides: TGTGCCAGCAGATGGACAGGTCGGAACACTGAAGCTTTCTTT. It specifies CASRWTGRNTEAFF.

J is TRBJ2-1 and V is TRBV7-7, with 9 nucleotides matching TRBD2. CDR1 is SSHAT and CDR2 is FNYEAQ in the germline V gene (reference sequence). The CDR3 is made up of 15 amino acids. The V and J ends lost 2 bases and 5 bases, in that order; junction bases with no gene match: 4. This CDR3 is CASSLSQRGDNEQFF. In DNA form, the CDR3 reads TGTGCCAGCAGCTTAAGCCAGCGGGGGGACAATGAGCAGTTCTTC.

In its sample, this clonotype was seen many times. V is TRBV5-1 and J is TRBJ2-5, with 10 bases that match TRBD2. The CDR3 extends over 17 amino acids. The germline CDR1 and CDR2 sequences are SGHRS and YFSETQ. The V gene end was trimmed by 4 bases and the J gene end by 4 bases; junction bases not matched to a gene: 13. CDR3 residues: CASSPGERGGPGETQYF. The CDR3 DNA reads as TGCGCCAGCAGCCCTGGCGAGCGGGGGGGCCCAGGAGAGACCCAGTACTTC.

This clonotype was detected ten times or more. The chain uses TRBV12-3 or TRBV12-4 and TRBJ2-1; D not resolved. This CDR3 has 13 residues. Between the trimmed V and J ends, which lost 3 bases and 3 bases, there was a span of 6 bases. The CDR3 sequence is CASSLRLYNEQFF. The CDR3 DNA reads TGTGCCAGCAGTTTGAGACTCTACAATGAGCAGTTCTTC.

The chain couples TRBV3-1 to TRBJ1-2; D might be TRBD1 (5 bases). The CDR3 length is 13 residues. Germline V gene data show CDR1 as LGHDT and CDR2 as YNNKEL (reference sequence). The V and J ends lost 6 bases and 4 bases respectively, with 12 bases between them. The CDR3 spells CASSLTETYGYTF. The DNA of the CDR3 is TGTGCCAGCAGTCTGACAGAAACCTATGGCTACACCTTC.

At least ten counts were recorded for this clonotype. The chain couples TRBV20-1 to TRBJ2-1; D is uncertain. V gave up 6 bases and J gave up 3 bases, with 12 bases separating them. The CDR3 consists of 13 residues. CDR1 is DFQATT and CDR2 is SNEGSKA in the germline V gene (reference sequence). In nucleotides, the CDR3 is TGCAGTGCCAAAAGGTTGGACTACAATGAGCAGTTCTTC. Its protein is CSAKRLDYNEQFF.

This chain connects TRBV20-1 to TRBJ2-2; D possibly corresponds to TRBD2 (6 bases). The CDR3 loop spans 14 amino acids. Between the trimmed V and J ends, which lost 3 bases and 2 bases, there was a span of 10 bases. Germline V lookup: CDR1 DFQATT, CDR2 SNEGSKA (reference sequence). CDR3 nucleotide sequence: TGCAGTGCTAGGCCGGGAGCCAACACCGGGGAGCTGTTTTTT. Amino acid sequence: CSARPGANTGELFF.

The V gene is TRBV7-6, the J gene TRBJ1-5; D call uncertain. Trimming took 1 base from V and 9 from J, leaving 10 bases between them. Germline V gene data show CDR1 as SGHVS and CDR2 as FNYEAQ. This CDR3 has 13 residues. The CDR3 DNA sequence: TGTGCCAGCAGCTTAGGCGGAGCCTGGCCCCAGCATTTT. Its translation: CASSLGGAWPQHF.

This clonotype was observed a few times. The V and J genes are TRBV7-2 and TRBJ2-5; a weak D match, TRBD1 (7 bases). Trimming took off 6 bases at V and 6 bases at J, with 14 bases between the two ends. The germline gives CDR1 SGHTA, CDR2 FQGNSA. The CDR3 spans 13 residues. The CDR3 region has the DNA TGTGCCAGCAGGGAGGGGGCCCGAAAGACCCAGTACTTC. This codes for CASREGARKTQYF.

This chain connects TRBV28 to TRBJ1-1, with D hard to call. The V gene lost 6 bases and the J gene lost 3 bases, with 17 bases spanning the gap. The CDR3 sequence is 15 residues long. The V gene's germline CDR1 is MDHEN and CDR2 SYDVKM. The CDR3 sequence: CASSTLVRVDTEAFF. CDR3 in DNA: TGTGCCAGCAGCACCTTAGTTAGGGTCGACACTGAAGCTTTCTTT.

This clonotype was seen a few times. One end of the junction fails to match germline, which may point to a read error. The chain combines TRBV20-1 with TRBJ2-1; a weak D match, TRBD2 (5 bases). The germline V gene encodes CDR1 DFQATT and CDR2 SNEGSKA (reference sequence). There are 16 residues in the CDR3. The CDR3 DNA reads TGCTGTGCTAGAGAAAAGGGTAGCGTCCCCTACAATGAGCAGTTCTTC. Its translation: CCAREKGSVPYNEQFF.

The CDR3 DNA reads TGTGCCAGCAGCTACCGACATTCCCTTGAGGAGACCCAGTACTTC. Translation: CASSYRHSLEETQYF. V usage is TRBV7-2 and J usage is TRBJ2-5, with unresolved D. The germline V gene has CDR1 SGHTA and CDR2 FQGNSA. Deletions cut 4 bases from V and 5 bases from J, with 17 bases between. The CDR3 totals 15 residues. The entire variable domain, with the rest obtained from reference TRBV7-2 and TRBJ2-5, is as follows: GAGVSQSPSNKVTEKGKDVELRCDPISGHTALYWYRQSLGQGLEFLIYFQGNSAPDKSGLPSDRFSAERTGGSVSTLTIQRTQQEDSAVYLCASSYRHSLEETQYFGPGTRLLVL.

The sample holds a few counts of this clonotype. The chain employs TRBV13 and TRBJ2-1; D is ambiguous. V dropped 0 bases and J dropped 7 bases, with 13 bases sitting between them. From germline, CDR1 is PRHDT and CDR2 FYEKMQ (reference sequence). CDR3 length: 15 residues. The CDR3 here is CASSLGRMVGNEQFF. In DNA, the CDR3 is TGTGCCAGCAGCTTAGGTCGGATGGTGGGGAATGAGCAGTTCTTC.

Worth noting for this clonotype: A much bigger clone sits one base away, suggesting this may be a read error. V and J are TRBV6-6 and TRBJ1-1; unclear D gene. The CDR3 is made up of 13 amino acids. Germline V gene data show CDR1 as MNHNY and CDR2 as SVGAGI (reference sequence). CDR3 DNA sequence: TGTTCCAGCAGTTACTCGAGCGACACTGAAGCTTTCTTT. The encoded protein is CSSSYSSDTEAFF.

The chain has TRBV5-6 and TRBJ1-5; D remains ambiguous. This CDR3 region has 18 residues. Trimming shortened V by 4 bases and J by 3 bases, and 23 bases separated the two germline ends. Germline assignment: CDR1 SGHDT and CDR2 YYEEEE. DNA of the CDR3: TGTGCCAGCAGCGTGGTGCATCGGGAGAGGTTAGTCAATCAGCCCCAGCATTTT. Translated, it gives CASSVVHRERLVNQPQHF.

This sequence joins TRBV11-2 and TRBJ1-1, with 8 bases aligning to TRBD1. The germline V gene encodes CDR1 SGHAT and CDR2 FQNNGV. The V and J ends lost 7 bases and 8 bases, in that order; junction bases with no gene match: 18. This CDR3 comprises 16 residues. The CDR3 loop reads CASIISSGTGALEAFF. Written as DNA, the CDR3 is TGTGCCAGCATCATCTCATCCGGGACAGGTGCATTAGAAGCTTTCTTT.